These 20 T cell receptor beta chains were sequenced from one sample in a study of long-term antiretroviral therapy in people with HIV. The immunoSEQ assay was v3.0, run at survey level. Produced via immunoSEQ multiplex PCR; TCRdb's table is partial and in-frame only. This repertoire shows approximately 33,000 clones, roughly 85% found once; its top ten account for approximately 3.6%. The specimen was unsorted PBMCs, collected 0.8 years before starting antiretroviral therapy. These receptors all come from a man between 18 and 35 years old with HIV.

The chain uses TRBV19 and TRBJ2-7; TRBD2 is a possible D gene (6 bases). This CDR3 is built from 17 residues. Germline V CDR1 and CDR2: LNHDA, SQIVND (reference sequence). The V end was cut by 4 bases, the J end by 0 bases, with 19 bases between. Here the CDR3 DNA reads TGTGCCAGTAGTAGTCTAGCCCGGGGGAGAGACTCCTACGAGCAGTACTTC. Translating it yields CASSSLARGRDSYEQYF.

This chain connects TRBV14 to TRBJ1-5; D uncertain. Trimming removed 6 bases from V and 1 base from J, with 13 bases in between. This CDR3 is built from 15 residues. Germline loops: CDR1 SGHDN, CDR2 FVKESK. Written as DNA, the CDR3 is TGTGCCAGCAGTCTGGCCGGCGGAAGCAATCAGCCCCAGCATTTT. Protein: CASSLAGGSNQPQHF.

The gene calls are TRBV9 and TRBJ2-1; 8 positions match TRBD1. This CDR3 comprises 16 residues. Germline-derived CDR1 and CDR2 are SGDLS and YYNGEE. The J segment lost 4 bases and the V segment lost 0 bases, leaving 6 bases of the junction unmatched. The CDR3: CASSVAGQGAYNEQFF. CDR3 DNA sequence: TGTGCCAGCAGCGTAGCCGGGCAGGGGGCTTACAATGAGCAGTTCTTC.

The gene calls are TRBV7-6 and TRBJ2-4; 9 positions agree with TRBD1. The V gene's germline CDR1 is SGHVS and CDR2 FNYEAQ. The CDR3 loop spans 14 amino acids. V was clipped by 5 bases and J by 11 bases; unmatched bases: 10. The CDR3 spells CASSPEGQGYVQYF. The CDR3 coding sequence is TGTGCCAGCAGCCCCGAGGGACAGGGATACGTTCAGTACTTC.

This clone was counted only a few times. The chain carries TRBV6-5 and TRBJ2-2; D is unresolved. The CDR3 loop spans 12 amino acids. The germline V and J ends were trimmed by 2 bases and 7 bases, with 5 bases remaining between them. Germline V gene lookup returns CDR1 MNHEY and CDR2 SVGAGI. The CDR3 reads CASSYDVGELFF. The CDR3 DNA reads as TGTGCCAGCAGTTACGACGTCGGGGAGCTGTTTTTT.

The chain carries TRBV5-6 and TRBJ2-7; D is possibly TRBD1 (5 bases). The CDR3 sequence is 15 residues long. V shed 1 base and J shed 3 bases, with 14 bases lying between them. Germline V gives CDR1 SGHDT, CDR2 YYEEEE. Here the CDR3 DNA reads TGTGCCAGCAGCTTGAGTATGAGACAGCACTACGAGCAGTACTTC. Protein: CASSLSMRQHYEQYF.

The chain uses TRBV27 and TRBJ2-7; D possibly corresponds to TRBD1 (5 bases). The CDR3 has 11 residues. In germline, CDR1 is MNHEY, CDR2 SMNVEV (reference sequence). V gave up 7 bases and J gave up 7 bases, with 11 bases separating them. CDR3 nucleotides: TGTGCCAGCAAGGGGTTAGGTGAGCAGTACTTC. Translated: CASKGLGEQYF.

This chain's CDR3 is CASSIGDQETQYF. CDR3 coding DNA: TGTGCCAGCAGTATCGGGGACCAAGAGACCCAGTACTTC. The chain recombines TRBV7-9 with TRBJ2-5; D possibly corresponds to TRBD2 (5 bases). The CDR3 loop spans 13 amino acids. With 6 bases removed from V and 0 bases from J, the gap between germline ends came to 8 bases. The germline gives CDR1 SEHNR, CDR2 FQNEAQ (reference sequence).

This clone was counted once. The rearrangement links TRBV12-5 to TRBJ1-4, with D perhaps TRBD1 (6 bases). Germline values: CDR1 LGHNT, CDR2 FRNRAP. V lost 2 bases and J 5 bases, leaving 12 bases between the germline ends. The CDR3 spans 15 residues. As DNA, the CDR3 is TGTGCTAGTGGTTTGAGGACAGCGCCAAATGAAAAACTGTTTTTT. This translates into CASGLRTAPNEKLFF. Full variable domain (outside the CDR3, taken from reference TRBV12-5 and TRBJ1-4): DARVTQTPRHKVTEMGQEVTMRCQPILGHNTVFWYRQTMMQGLELLAYFRNRAPLDDSGMPKDRFSAEMPDATLATLKIQPSEPRDSAVYFCASGLRTAPNEKLFFGSGTQLSVL.

V gene TRBV4-3 combines with J gene TRBJ1-4, with a possible D match to TRBD1 (5 bases). Per the germline V gene, CDR1 is LGHNA and CDR2 is YSLEER. The CDR3 is 16 residues long. Trimming removed 0 bases from V and 8 bases from J, with 16 bases in between. CDR3 residues: CASSQDRRGAGEKLFF. The CDR3 nucleotides are TGCGCCAGCAGCCAAGATCGAAGAGGGGCGGGGGAAAAACTGTTTTTT.

This chain uses TRBV2 with TRBJ1-5; 7 bases map to TRBD1. Germline values: CDR1 SNHLY, CDR2 FYNNEI. The CDR3 extends over 14 amino acids. J gave up 0 bases and V 9 bases, and 5 bases lay outside the gene matches. The CDR3 region has the DNA TGTGCCAGAGGGGGCAGGGATAGCAATCAGCCCCAGCATTTT. This gives the protein CARGGRDSNQPQHF.

This chain connects TRBV30 to TRBJ2-2; 9 bases map to TRBD2. The V and J ends lost 1 base and 7 bases, in that order; junction bases with no gene match: 4. Germline assignment: CDR1 GTSNPN and CDR2 SVGIG (reference sequence). This CDR3 is 14 amino acids long. The CDR3 sequence: CAWSAGLASGELFF. In DNA form, the CDR3 reads TGTGCCTGGAGTGCGGGACTAGCTAGCGGGGAGCTGTTTTTT.

This chain links TRBV9 with TRBJ1-1; a possible D gene is TRBD1 (5 bases). CDR3 length equals 16 residues. Germline CDR1 reads SGDLS; CDR2 reads YYNGEE. The ends were cut back, 0 bases at V and 1 base at J, with 13 bases in the middle. Here the CDR3 reads CASSVATGWGNTEAFF. The CDR3 DNA reads as TGTGCCAGCAGCGTAGCCACAGGATGGGGGAACACTGAAGCTTTCTTT.

A single count supports this clone. V usage is TRBV29-1 and J usage is TRBJ2-1; D unclear. Trimming removed 3 bases at V and 10 bases at J, with 13 bases between. Germline CDR1 SQVTM, CDR2 ANQGSEA. This CDR3 has 12 residues. In nucleotides, the CDR3 is TGCAGCGTTGACTACCGGGCCAAGGAGCAGTTCTTC. Its translation: CSVDYRAKEQFF.

The chain links TRBV29-1 to TRBJ1-1, with D unresolved. The CDR3 totals 13 residues. Germline CDR1 is SQVTM and CDR2 is ANQGSEA. The V end was cut by 7 bases, the J end by 0 bases, with 12 bases between. Here the CDR3 reads CSGGGRMNTEAFF. The CDR3 region has the DNA TGCAGCGGGGGAGGGCGTATGAACACTGAAGCTTTCTTT.

The J gene is TRBJ1-1, the V gene TRBV20-1; D gene unclear. Between the trimmed V and J ends, which lost 3 bases and 5 bases, there was a span of 4 bases. There are 10 residues in the CDR3. Germline V lookup: CDR1 DFQATT, CDR2 SNEGSKA (reference sequence). CDR3 region: CSASRTEAFF. The CDR3 DNA follows: TGCAGTGCTAGCCGAACTGAAGCTTTCTTT.

The rearrangement joins TRBV6-1 to TRBJ1-6; no definite D call. The CDR3 has 12 amino acids. V dropped 6 bases and J dropped 7 bases, with 7 bases sitting between them. CDR1 and CDR2 (germline): MNHNS, SASEGT. This CDR3 is CASRTSNSPLHF. As DNA, the CDR3 is TGTGCCAGCAGGACCTCAAATTCACCCCTCCACTTT.

The rearrangement uses TRBV6-1 and TRBJ2-7; weak D call: TRBD2 (6 bases). Trimming stripped 3 bases from V and 5 bases from J, with 14 bases between. Germline loops: CDR1 MNHNS, CDR2 SASEGT. The CDR3 loop spans 14 amino acids. CDR3 nucleotide sequence: TGTGCCAGCAGTGACCCGGGGAGGCCCCACGAGCAGTACTTC. It is translated as CASSDPGRPHEQYF.

The chain is built from TRBV4-1 and TRBJ2-1, with 9 nucleotides matching TRBD2. The CDR3 is 16 residues long. V lost 3 bases to trimming and J lost 9 bases; unmatched junction nucleotides: 12. Per germline, CDR1 MGHRA and CDR2 YSYEKL. The CDR3 coding sequence is TGCGCCAGCAGCCAGGGGGGGGCTAGCGGGAATTTTGAGCAGTTCTTC. The encoded protein is CASSQGGASGNFEQFF.

V and J are TRBV11-1 and TRBJ2-7; unclear D gene. CDR1 is SGHAT, CDR2 FQDESV, per germline (reference sequence). The V end was cut by 3 bases, the J end by 5 bases, with 11 bases between. The CDR3 has 13 amino acids. The CDR3 DNA follows: TGTGCCAGCAGCTTCACCTTAGTCGACGAGCAGTACTTC. It codes for CASSFTLVDEQYF.